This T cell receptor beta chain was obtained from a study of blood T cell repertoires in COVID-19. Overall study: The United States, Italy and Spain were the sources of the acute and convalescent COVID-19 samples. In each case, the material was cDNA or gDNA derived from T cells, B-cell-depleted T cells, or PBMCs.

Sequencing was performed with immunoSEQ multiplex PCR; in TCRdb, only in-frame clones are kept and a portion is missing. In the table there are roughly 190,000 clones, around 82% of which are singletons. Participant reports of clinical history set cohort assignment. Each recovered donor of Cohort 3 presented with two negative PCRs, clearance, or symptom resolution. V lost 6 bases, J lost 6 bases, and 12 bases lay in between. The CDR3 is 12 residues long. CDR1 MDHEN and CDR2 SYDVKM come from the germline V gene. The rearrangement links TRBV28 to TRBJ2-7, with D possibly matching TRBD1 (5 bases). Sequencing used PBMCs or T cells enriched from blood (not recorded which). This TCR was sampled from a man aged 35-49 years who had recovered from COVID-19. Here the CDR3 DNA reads TGTGCCAGCAGGCCCGACAGCACCGAGCAGTACTTC. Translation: CASRPDSTEQYF. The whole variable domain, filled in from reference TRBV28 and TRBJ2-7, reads DVKVTQSSRYLVKRTGEKVFLECVQDMDHENMFWYRQDPGLGLRLIYFSYDVKMKEKGDIPEGYSVSREKKERFSLILESASTNQTSMYLCASRPDSTEQYFGPGTRLTVT.